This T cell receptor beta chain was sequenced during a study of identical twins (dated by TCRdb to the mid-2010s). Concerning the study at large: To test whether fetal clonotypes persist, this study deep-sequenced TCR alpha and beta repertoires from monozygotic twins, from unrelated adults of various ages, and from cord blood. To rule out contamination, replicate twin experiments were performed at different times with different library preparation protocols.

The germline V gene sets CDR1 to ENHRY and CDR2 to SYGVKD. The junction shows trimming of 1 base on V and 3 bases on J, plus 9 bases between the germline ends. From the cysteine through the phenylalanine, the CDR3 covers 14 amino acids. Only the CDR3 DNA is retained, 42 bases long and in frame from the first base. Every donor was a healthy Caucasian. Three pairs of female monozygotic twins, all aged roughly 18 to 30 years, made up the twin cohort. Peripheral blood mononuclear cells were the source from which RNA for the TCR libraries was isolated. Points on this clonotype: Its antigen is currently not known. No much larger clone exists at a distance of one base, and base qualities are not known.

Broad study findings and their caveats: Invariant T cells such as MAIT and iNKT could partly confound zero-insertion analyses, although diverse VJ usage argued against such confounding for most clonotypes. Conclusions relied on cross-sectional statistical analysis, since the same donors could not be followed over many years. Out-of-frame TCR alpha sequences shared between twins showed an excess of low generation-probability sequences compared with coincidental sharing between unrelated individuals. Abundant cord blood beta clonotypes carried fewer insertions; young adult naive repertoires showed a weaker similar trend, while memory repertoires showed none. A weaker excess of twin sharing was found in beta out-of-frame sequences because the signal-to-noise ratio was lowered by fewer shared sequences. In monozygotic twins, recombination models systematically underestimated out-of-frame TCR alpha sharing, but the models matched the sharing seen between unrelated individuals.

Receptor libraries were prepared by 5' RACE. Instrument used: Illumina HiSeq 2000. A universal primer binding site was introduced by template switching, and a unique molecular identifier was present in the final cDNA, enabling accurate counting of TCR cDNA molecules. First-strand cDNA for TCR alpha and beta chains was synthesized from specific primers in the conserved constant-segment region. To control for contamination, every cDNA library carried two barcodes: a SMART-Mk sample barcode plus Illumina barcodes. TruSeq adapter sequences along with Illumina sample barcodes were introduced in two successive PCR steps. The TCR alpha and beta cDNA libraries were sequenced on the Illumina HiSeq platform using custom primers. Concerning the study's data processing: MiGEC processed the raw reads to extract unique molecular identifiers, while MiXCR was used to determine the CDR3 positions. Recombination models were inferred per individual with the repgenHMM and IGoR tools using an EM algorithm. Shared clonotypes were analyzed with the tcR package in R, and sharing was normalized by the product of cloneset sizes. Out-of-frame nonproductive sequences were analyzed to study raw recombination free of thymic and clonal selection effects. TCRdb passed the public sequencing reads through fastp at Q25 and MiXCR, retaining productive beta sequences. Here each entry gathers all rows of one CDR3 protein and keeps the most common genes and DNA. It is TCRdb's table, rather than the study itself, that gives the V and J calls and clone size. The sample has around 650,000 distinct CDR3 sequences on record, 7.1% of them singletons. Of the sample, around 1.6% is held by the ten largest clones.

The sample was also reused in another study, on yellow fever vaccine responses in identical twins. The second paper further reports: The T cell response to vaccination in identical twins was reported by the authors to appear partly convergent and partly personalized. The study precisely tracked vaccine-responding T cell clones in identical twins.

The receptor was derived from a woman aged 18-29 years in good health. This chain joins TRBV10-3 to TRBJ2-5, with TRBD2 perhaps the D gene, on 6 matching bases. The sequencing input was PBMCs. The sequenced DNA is TGTGCCATCAGTGAGTTGTTAGCGGAAGAGACCCAGTACTTC. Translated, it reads CAISELLAEETQYF.